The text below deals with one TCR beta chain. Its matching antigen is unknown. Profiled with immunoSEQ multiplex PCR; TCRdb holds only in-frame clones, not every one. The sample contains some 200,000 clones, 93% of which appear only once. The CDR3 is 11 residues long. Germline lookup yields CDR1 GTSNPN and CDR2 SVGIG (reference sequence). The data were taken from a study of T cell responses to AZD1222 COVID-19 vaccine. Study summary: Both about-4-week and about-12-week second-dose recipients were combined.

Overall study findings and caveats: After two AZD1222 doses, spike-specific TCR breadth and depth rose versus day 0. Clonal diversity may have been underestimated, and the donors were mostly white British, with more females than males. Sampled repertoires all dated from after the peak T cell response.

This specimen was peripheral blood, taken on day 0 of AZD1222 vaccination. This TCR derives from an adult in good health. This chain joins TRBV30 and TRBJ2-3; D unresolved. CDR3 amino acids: CACGLSDTQYF. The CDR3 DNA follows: TGTGCTTGTGGCCTCTCAGATACGCAGTATTTT.